The 4 T cell receptor beta chains presented below share a single source sample, sequenced in a study of blood T cells in healthy people across ages. A second PCR, run for roughly 7 to 11 cycles, used a sample-barcoded 5' primer plus a J-beta primer mix. TCRdb processed the 5' RACE reads anew with MiXCR; each CDR3 protein has one entry. The sample shows 650,000 to 1,000,000 distinct CDR3 sequences, under 40% of them seen only once. Sequencing input: blood. These receptors originate from a man between 18 and 29 years old in good health.

The chain links TRBV14 to TRBJ1-6; D is possibly TRBD1 (5 bases). V lost 0 bases, J lost 7 bases, and 10 bases lay in between. Germline V gene data show CDR1 as SGHDN and CDR2 as FVKESK. CDR3 length: 15 amino acids. CDR3 coding DNA: TGTGCCAGCAGCCAAGATCGGGGCACAAATTCACCCCTCCACTTT. This gives the protein CASSQDRGTNSPLHF.

About this clonotype itself: A read error may explain this, as a much larger clone is one base away. The chain employs TRBV9 and TRBJ2-7; tentative D call: TRBD1 (7 bases). The V gene's germline CDR1 is SGDLS and CDR2 YYNGEE. This CDR3 has 15 residues. In nucleotides, the CDR3 is TGTGCCAGCAGAACGGGGGACAGCAGCTCCTGCGAGCAGTACTTC. Translating gives CASRTGDSSSCEQYF. Complete variable domain (other parts from reference TRBV9 and TRBJ2-7): DSGVTQTPKHLITATGQRVTLRCSPRSGDLSVYWYQQSLDQGLQFLIQYYNGEERAKGNILERFSAQQFPDLHSELNLSSLELGDSALYFCASRTGDSSSCEQYFGPGTRLTVT.

The chain combines TRBV4-3 with TRBJ2-4, with 8 bases matching TRBD1. V was pared by 0 bases and J by 8 bases, with 9 bases of the junction left unmatched. Germline V lookup: CDR1 LGHNA, CDR2 YSLEER. CDR3 length: 16 amino acids. CDR3 in amino acids: CASSQDARGLDYIQYF. As DNA, the CDR3 is TGCGCCAGCAGCCAAGATGCCAGGGGGCTGGATTACATTCAGTACTTC.

The CDR3 nucleotides read TGCAGTGCTAGAGAGGCCGCGACGGGGCTCGAACTGTTTTTT. Amino acid sequence: CSAREAATGLELFF. J is TRBJ1-4 and V is TRBV20-1; TRBD1 is a possible D gene (5 bases). The V end lost 0 bases, the J end lost 12 bases, and 17 bases lay between the germline ends. Per germline, CDR1 DFQATT and CDR2 SNEGSKA (reference sequence). This CDR3 is built from 14 residues.